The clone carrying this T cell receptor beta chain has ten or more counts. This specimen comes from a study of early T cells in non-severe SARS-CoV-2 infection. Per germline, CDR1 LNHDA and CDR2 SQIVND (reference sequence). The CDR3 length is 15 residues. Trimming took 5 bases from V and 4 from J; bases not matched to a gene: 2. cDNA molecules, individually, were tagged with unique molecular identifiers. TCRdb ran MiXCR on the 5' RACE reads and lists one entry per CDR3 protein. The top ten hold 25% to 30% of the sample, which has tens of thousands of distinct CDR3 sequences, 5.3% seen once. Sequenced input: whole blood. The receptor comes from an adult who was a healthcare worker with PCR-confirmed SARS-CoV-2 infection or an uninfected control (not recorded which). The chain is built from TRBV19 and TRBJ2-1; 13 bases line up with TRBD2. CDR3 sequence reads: CASSVTSGRYNEQFF. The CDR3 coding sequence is TGTGCCAGTAGTGTGACTAGCGGGAGGTACAATGAGCAGTTCTTC.